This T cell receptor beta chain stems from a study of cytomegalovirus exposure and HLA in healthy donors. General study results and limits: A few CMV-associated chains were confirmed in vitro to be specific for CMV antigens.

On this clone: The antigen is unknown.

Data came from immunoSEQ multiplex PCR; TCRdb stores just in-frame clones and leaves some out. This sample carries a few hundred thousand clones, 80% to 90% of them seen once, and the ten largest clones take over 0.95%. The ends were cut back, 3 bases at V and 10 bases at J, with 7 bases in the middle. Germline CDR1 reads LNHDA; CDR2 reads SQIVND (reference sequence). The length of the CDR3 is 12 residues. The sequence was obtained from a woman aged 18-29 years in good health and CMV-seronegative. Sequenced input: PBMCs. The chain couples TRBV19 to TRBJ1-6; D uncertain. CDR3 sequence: CASSIERSPLHF. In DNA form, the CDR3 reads TGTGCCAGTAGTATTGAGAGGTCACCCCTCCACTTT.